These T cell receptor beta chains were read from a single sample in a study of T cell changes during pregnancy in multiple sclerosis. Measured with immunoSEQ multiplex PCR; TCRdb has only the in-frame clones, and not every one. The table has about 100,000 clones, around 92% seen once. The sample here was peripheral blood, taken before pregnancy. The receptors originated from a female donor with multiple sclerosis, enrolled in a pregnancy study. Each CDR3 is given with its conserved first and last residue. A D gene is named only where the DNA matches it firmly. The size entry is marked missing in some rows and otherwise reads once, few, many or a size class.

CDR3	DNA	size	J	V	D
CATSSDTGETQYF	TGTGCCACCAGCAGTGACACTGGGGAGACCCAGTACTTC	NA	TRBJ2-5	TRBV15	NA
CSVESRSYGYTF	TGCAGCGTTGAAAGCCGGTCCTATGGCTACACCTTC	NA	TRBJ1-2	TRBV29-1	NA
CASSVTEVNTEAFF	TGTGCCAGCAGTGTGACAGAGGTGAACACTGAAGCTTTCTTT	NA	TRBJ1-1	TRBV9	NA
CASTVVGNAEAFF	TGTGCCAGCACCGTTGTCGGGAATGCTGAAGCTTTCTTT	few	TRBJ1-1	TRBV2	NA
CASTRMGTGSYEQYF	TGTGCCAGCACCCGAATGGGGACAGGGTCCTACGAGCAGTACTTC	NA	TRBJ2-7	TRBV28	TRBD1
CASSEGFRGLGETQYF	TGTGCCAGCAGTGAAGGTTTCAGGGGGTTAGGAGAGACCCAGTACTTC	NA	TRBJ2-5	TRBV2	TRBD1
CASSPGAGELFF	TGTGCCAGCTCACCCGGAGCCGGGGAGCTGTTTTTT	NA	TRBJ2-2	TRBV18	NA
CASGTGDGSNQPQHF	TGTGCCAGCGGGACAGGGGATGGGAGCAATCAGCCCCAGCATTTT	NA	TRBJ1-5	TRBV9	TRBD1
CASRLGYNEQFF	TGTGCCAGCAGGCTCGGCTACAATGAGCAGTTCTTC	NA	TRBJ2-1	TRBV5-6	NA
CAWDGTVYNEQFF	TGTGCCTGGGACGGGACAGTTTACAATGAGCAGTTCTTC	NA	TRBJ2-1	TRBV30	TRBD1
CASSPLGLFHEQFF	TGTGCCAGCAGCCCGCTCGGGTTGTTCCATGAGCAGTTCTTC	NA	TRBJ2-1	TRBV5-4	NA
CASSYQGRRRSTF	TGTGCCAGCAGCTACCAAGGGAGACGAAGGAGCACCTTC	once	TRBJ1-2	TRBV5-4	NA
CASNKWSGGTGELFF	TGTGCCAGCAATAAATGGTCGGGGGGCACCGGGGAGCTGTTTTTT	NA	TRBJ2-2	TRBV27	TRBD2
CASSRRDNEQFF	TGCGCCAGCAGCCGACGGGACAATGAGCAGTTCTTC	NA	TRBJ2-1	TRBV4-1	NA
CSVEVQSTYEQYF	TGCAGCGTTGAGGTGCAGTCCACCTACGAGCAGTACTTC	NA	TRBJ2-7	TRBV29-1	NA
CASSVGQGGGETQYF	TGTGCCAGCAGTGTCGGGCAGGGCGGGGGAGAGACCCAGTACTTC	NA	TRBJ2-5	TRBV6-1	TRBD2
CASSQEGQGAGETQYF	TGCGCCAGCAGCCAAGAGGGACAGGGGGCTGGGGAGACCCAGTACTTC	NA	TRBJ2-5	TRBV4-3	TRBD1
CASRGQGRYNEQFF	TGTGCCAGCAGAGGACAGGGACGGTACAATGAGCAGTTCTTC	once	TRBJ2-1	TRBV2	TRBD1
CAPGTYTTGELFF	TGTGCCCCCGGGACATATACTACCGGGGAGCTGTTTTTT	NA	TRBJ2-2	TRBV5-4	NA
CASSMTSGRGNEQFF	TGTGCCAGCAGCATGACTAGCGGGAGAGGAAATGAGCAGTTCTTC	NA	TRBJ2-1	TRBV9	TRBD2
CASSPSGGEKLFF	TGTGCCAGCAGTCCATCAGGGGGAGAAAAACTGTTTTTT	NA	TRBJ1-4	TRBV25-1	TRBD1
CASSRDRGTDTQYF	TGCGCCAGCAGCCGGGACAGGGGCACAGATACGCAGTATTTT	NA	TRBJ2-3	TRBV5-1	TRBD1
CASSVEGRDTQYF	TGTGCCAGCAGCGTAGAGGGGAGGGATACGCAGTATTTT	once	TRBJ2-3	TRBV9	NA
CASSQAGGGTPNEQFF	TGTGCCAGCAGCCAGGCGGGCGGAGGGACTCCAAATGAGCAGTTCTTC	once	TRBJ2-1	TRBV4-2	NA
CASSPGNTEAFF	TGTGCCAGTAGTCCGGGGAACACTGAAGCTTTCTTT	NA	TRBJ1-1	TRBV19	NA
CASNGNEQFF	TGTGCCAGCAACGGCAATGAGCAGTTCTTC	NA	TRBJ2-1	TRBV28	NA
CASSAGGSKLGPRDGYNEQFF	TGTGCCAGCAGCGCGGGGGGTTCAAAGTTGGGGCCACGGGACGGCTACAATGAGCAGTTCTTC	NA	TRBJ2-1	TRBV27	TRBD2
CASKSPGAPSYEQYF	TGTGCCAGCAAATCCCCAGGGGCGCCGTCCTACGAGCAGTACTTC	NA	TRBJ2-7	TRBV28	NA
CASGASGGSNQPQHF	TGTGCCAGCGGTGCCTCGGGGGGGAGCAATCAGCCCCAGCATTTT	NA	TRBJ1-5	TRBV9	NA
CATSLLSSGRFYNEQFF	TGTGCCACCTCCCTGTTGTCTAGCGGGAGGTTCTACAATGAGCAGTTCTTC	NA	TRBJ2-1	TRBV27	TRBD2
CASRLRGQGGQPQHF	TGTGCCAGCAGGCTCCGGGGCCAGGGGGGACAGCCCCAGCATTTT	NA	TRBJ1-5	TRBV28	TRBD1
CASGYGTGDQPQHF	TGTGCCAGCGGATACGGGACAGGGGATCAGCCCCAGCATTTT	NA	TRBJ1-5	TRBV28	TRBD1
CASSPGTGGVHTEAFF	TGTGCCAGCTCACCCGGGACAGGGGGTGTGCACACTGAAGCTTTCTTT	few	TRBJ1-1	TRBV18	TRBD1
CASTVSGNTIYF	TGTGCCAGCACAGTATCTGGAAACACCATATATTTT	NA	TRBJ1-3	TRBV6-1	NA
CASRGARGTDTQYF	TGTGCCAGCAGAGGCGCTAGAGGCACAGATACGCAGTATTTT	NA	TRBJ2-3	TRBV5-4	NA
CSVANRGRSYEQYF	TGCAGCGTTGCGAACAGGGGCCGCTCCTACGAGCAGTACTTC	few	TRBJ2-7	TRBV29-1	TRBD1
CASSLGRLTKETQYF	TGTGCCAGCAGTTTAGGCAGGTTAACGAAAGAGACCCAGTACTTC	NA	TRBJ2-5	TRBV27	NA
CASISNLNTEAFF	TGTGCCAGCATAAGTAACTTGAACACTGAAGCTTTCTTT	NA	TRBJ1-1	TRBV19	NA
CASTPRLAGAYEQYF	TGTGCCAGCACCCCTCGACTAGCGGGAGCCTACGAGCAGTACTTC	NA	TRBJ2-7	TRBV7-2	TRBD2
CASSEGGGQPQHF	TGCGCCAGCAGTGAGGGGGGGGGCCAGCCCCAGCATTTT	NA	TRBJ1-5	TRBV10-1	NA